This T cell receptor (beta chain) was sequenced during a study of T cell responses to AZD1222 COVID-19 vaccine. The wider study: Second-dose recipients at about 4 or about 12 weeks were treated as one pooled group. Notes on the study in general: Repertoire sampling was restricted to post-peak T cell response timepoints.

Clones were sequenced by immunoSEQ multiplex PCR, and TCRdb holds only the in-frame ones, with some missing. The data show roughly 98,000 clones, just over 90% seen once. As concerns this clone: Its antigen is undetermined.

The CDR3 is 11 amino acids. V lost 6 bases and J lost 3, with 6 bases in between. Per the germline V gene, CDR1 is MNHEY and CDR2 is SMNVEV (reference sequence). The chain recombines TRBV27 with TRBJ2-7, with unresolved D. Specimen: peripheral blood, collected on day 0 of AZD1222 vaccination. The sequence derives from an adult in good health. The DNA for the CDR3 is TGTGCCAGCAGCTCGAGCTACGAGCAGTACTTC. The encoded protein is CASSSSYEQYF.